This entry describes one T cell receptor (beta chain). Its antigen is as yet unknown. Generated by immunoSEQ multiplex PCR, the TCRdb table keeps only in-frame clones and is missing some. This table holds a few thousand clones, roughly 64% found once. This record belongs to a study of CD8 T cell repertoires and HIV-1 epitope variants. Study-wide context: T cells were stimulated with Twenty-five Gag and Nef peptides separately. Controls were a CMV, EBV and flu pool, Ebola AY9, and no peptide.

V lost 2 bases and J 0 bases, leaving 5 bases between the germline ends. CDR1 is SGHTA, CDR2 FQGTGA, per germline. CDR3 size: 14 residues. The J gene is TRBJ2-1, the V gene TRBV7-3; D is undetermined. The origin of this receptor is a male donor with HIV. Sequencing was done on a sample of cultured CD8+ T cells derived from PBMCs. The CDR3 bases are TGTGCCAGCAGCTTAGATAGCTCCTACAATGAGCAGTTCTTC. Protein product: CASSLDSSYNEQFF.